These T cell receptor beta chains were read from a single sample in a study of blood T cell repertoires in COVID-19. Clones were sequenced by immunoSEQ multiplex PCR, and TCRdb holds only the in-frame ones, with some missing. The data contain around 140,000 clones, 80% to 90% of them singletons. The sequenced material came from peripheral blood. These receptors came from a man aged 45-65 years with active or convalescent COVID-19. Each CDR3 is given with its conserved first and last residue. D genes are given only for firm matches. Some rows have no size entry. The others give once, few or many, or a class for an expanded clone.

clone size	V gene	J gene	D gene	CDR3 protein	CDR3 DNA
-	TRBV10-3	TRBJ2-5	TRBD1	CAISPGQGGETQYF	TGTGCCATCAGTCCGGGACAGGGCGGAGAGACCCAGTACTTC
-	TRBV11-2	TRBJ2-5	TRBD2	CASSSPSGGARKETQYF	TGTGCCAGCAGCTCTCCTAGCGGGGGGGCCAGGAAAGAGACCCAGTACTTC
-	TRBV5-5	TRBJ2-3	-	CASSLVGSGLDTQYF	TGTGCCAGCAGCTTGGTAGGTAGCGGACTAGATACGCAGTATTTT
-	TRBV24-1	TRBJ2-4	-	CATSDPGRFVIQYF	TGTGCCACCAGTGACCCTGGGAGGTTTGTCATTCAGTACTTC
-	TRBV19	TRBJ2-1	TRBD2	CASSPGLAGGREQFF	TGTGCCAGCTCTCCAGGACTAGCGGGAGGGCGCGAGCAGTTCTTC
-	TRBV19	TRBJ1-6	TRBD1	CASSPGQAGPLHF	TGTGCCAGTAGTCCGGGACAGGCCGGACCCCTCCACTTT
-	TRBV5-1	TRBJ2-7	TRBD1	CASSLLTDRPSYEQYF	TGCGCCAGCAGCTTGCTTACGGACAGGCCCTCCTACGAGCAGTACTTC
-	TRBV28	TRBJ2-1	TRBD1	CASIGGQGWLVNEQFF	TGTGCCAGCATAGGGGGACAGGGATGGTTGGTCAATGAGCAGTTCTTC
-	TRBV6-5	TRBJ2-1	TRBD2	CASTSGGQQFF	TGTGCCAGCACTAGCGGGGGGCAGCAGTTCTTC
-	TRBV5-1	TRBJ1-4	-	CASSLDSLYEKLFF	TGCGCCAGCAGCTTGGATAGCCTCTACGAAAAACTGTTTTTT
-	TRBV10-1	TRBJ2-2	-	CASSTVTGELFF	TGCGCCAGCAGCACAGTAACCGGGGAGCTGTTTTTT
once	TRBV11-2	TRBJ1-1	-	CASSSGDKTFSEAFF	TGTGCCAGCAGCTCAGGGGACAAGACGTTCTCTGAAGCTTTCTTT
-	TRBV5-1	TRBJ1-4	-	CASAEGIQATNEKLFF	TGCGCCAGCGCCGAGGGCATCCAAGCAACTAATGAAAAACTGTTTTTT
-	TRBV2	TRBJ1-1	-	CASRERVGTEAFF	TGTGCCAGCAGGGAGCGGGTTGGCACTGAAGCTTTCTTT
few	TRBV5-6	TRBJ2-7	-	CASSLTPTFSYEQYF	TGTGCCAGCAGCTTGACCCCGACATTTTCCTACGAGCAGTACTTC
-	TRBV15	TRBJ1-5	TRBD1	CATSRDPGTGQGAWQPQHF	TGTGCCACCAGCAGAGATCCAGGGACGGGACAGGGGGCCTGGCAGCCCCAGCATTTT
-	TRBV5-1	TRBJ2-5	-	CASSLGGVPQETQYF	TGCGCCAGCAGCTTGGGGGGGGTACCCCAAGAGACCCAGTACTTC
-	TRBV10-1	TRBJ2-7	-	CASSETGTKDEQYF	TGCGCCAGCAGTGAGACAGGGACTAAGGACGAGCAGTACTTC
-	TRBV11-3	TRBJ2-7	TRBD2	CASSPGLAGGGEQYF	TGTGCCAGCAGCCCCGGACTAGCGGGAGGAGGCGAGCAGTACTTC
-	TRBV4-1	TRBJ1-2	TRBD1	CASSQQTRQGFDGYTF	TGCGCCAGCAGCCAACAGACCCGACAGGGGTTCGATGGCTACACCTTC
-	TRBV5-1	TRBJ2-1	TRBD1	CASSYGQGYNEQFF	TGCGCCAGCAGCTACGGACAGGGCTACAATGAGCAGTTCTTC
-	TRBV5-1	TRBJ1-2	TRBD1	CASSLDAGGNYGYTF	TGCGCCAGCAGCTTGGACGCAGGGGGTAACTATGGCTACACCTTC
-	TRBV29-1	TRBJ2-7	-	CSAGRGGPLEGEQYF	TGCAGCGCCGGAAGAGGAGGGCCTCTGGAGGGTGAGCAGTACTTC
-	TRBV9	TRBJ1-3	-	CASSPPTGNTIYF	TGTGCCAGCAGCCCCCCCACTGGAAACACCATATATTTT
-	TRBV7-2	TRBJ2-5	TRBD2	CASSRGTSGGAGETQYF	TGTGCCAGCAGCAGAGGGACTAGCGGGGGGGCCGGGGAGACCCAGTACTTC
-	TRBV6-5	TRBJ1-6	-	CASSRGEDSPLHF	TGTGCCAGCAGCAGAGGGGAGGATTCACCCCTCCACTTT
-	TRBV6-2/TRBV6-3	TRBJ1-4	-	CASSFSRQVEKLFF	TGTGCCAGCAGTTTCTCTCGACAGGTTGAAAAACTGTTTTTT
-	TRBV28	TRBJ2-7	TRBD1	CASNPFNRGLVWEQYF	TGTGCCAGCAACCCCTTTAACAGGGGCCTCGTCTGGGAGCAGTACTTC
-	TRBV19	TRBJ1-5	-	CASRWGDNQPQHF	TGTGCCAGTCGTTGGGGGGACAATCAGCCCCAGCATTTT
-	TRBV9	TRBJ2-1	-	CASSARSGPYNEQFF	TGTGCCAGCAGCGCCCGCTCAGGGCCCTACAATGAGCAGTTCTTC
-	TRBV5-1	TRBJ2-1	-	CASSLVAEKYNEQFF	TGCGCCAGCAGCTTGGTAGCGGAGAAATACAATGAGCAGTTCTTC
-	TRBV18	TRBJ1-3	TRBD1	CASPPGQGQGNTIYF	TGTGCCAGCCCTCCGGGACAGGGGCAGGGAAACACCATATATTTT
-	TRBV29-1	TRBJ1-6	TRBD1	CSVAVGQKNSPLHF	TGCAGCGTCGCCGTGGGACAGAAAAATTCACCCCTCCACTTT
-	TRBV6-1	TRBJ1-5	-	CASSEDRERQPQHF	TGTGCCAGCAGTGAAGACCGGGAGCGGCAGCCCCAGCATTTT
-	TRBV10-1	TRBJ2-1	-	CASSAGQGYNEQFF	TGCGCCAGCAGCGCGGGGCAGGGATACAATGAGCAGTTCTTC
-	TRBV11-2	TRBJ1-2	-	CASSLRLSYGYTF	TGTGCCAGCAGCTTACGCTTGAGCTATGGCTACACCTTC
few	TRBV4-3	TRBJ1-4	-	CASSQVAGREKLFF	TGCGCCAGCAGCCAAGTGGCAGGGCGGGAAAAACTGTTTTTT
-	TRBV4-3	TRBJ1-4	-	CASSQAQNNEKLFF	TGCGCCAGCAGCCAAGCACAGAATAATGAAAAACTGTTTTTT
-	TRBV18	TRBJ1-5	-	CASSPGEGKGGQPQHF	TGTGCCAGCTCACCGGGTGAGGGAAAAGGAGGTCAGCCCCAGCATTTT
-	TRBV6-2/TRBV6-3	TRBJ1-2	TRBD1	CASSYYGTGGDGYTF	TGTGCCAGCAGTTACTACGGGACAGGGGGCGATGGCTACACCTTC
-	TRBV14	TRBJ2-1	-	CASSQGRVEQFF	TGTGCCAGCAGCCAAGGCCGGGTTGAGCAGTTCTTC
-	TRBV11-2	TRBJ1-3	-	CASSSQQAPSGNTIYF	TGTGCCAGCAGCTCCCAACAGGCACCCTCTGGAAACACCATATATTTT
-	TRBV7-7	TRBJ2-7	-	CASSLALGAEQYF	TGTGCCAGCAGCTTAGCGCTGGGAGCCGAGCAGTACTTC
-	TRBV9	TRBJ2-2	-	CASSVGAFGNTGELFF	TGTGCCAGCAGCGTAGGAGCGTTTGGAAACACCGGGGAGCTGTTTTTT
-	TRBV6-2/TRBV6-3	TRBJ1-2	TRBD1	CASSFTGDGYTF	TGTGCCAGCAGTTTCACAGGGGACGGCTACACCTTC
-	TRBV7-9	TRBJ2-2	-	CASRRGTLPGELFF	TGTGCCAGCAGACGGGGGACTTTACCCGGGGAGCTGTTTTTT
-	TRBV30	TRBJ1-1	-	CAWQNLPDTEAFF	TGTGCCTGGCAAAACCTCCCGGACACTGAAGCTTTCTTT
-	TRBV5-1	TRBJ2-7	TRBD2	CASVRDPGGTTYEQYF	TGCGCCAGCGTACGTGACCCGGGGGGGACTACCTACGAGCAGTACTTC
-	TRBV7-2	TRBJ2-3	-	CASSSASGRRADTQYF	TGTGCCAGCAGCAGCGCCTCAGGGCGACGGGCAGATACGCAGTATTTT
-	TRBV25-1	TRBJ1-6	-	CASSATGYTSPLHF	TGTGCCAGCAGTGCTACAGGATATACTTCACCCCTCCACTTT
-	TRBV29-1	TRBJ2-7	TRBD1	CSVVPSGGSYEQYF	TGCAGCGTTGTACCGTCAGGGGGAAGCTACGAGCAGTACTTC
-	TRBV30	TRBJ2-6	TRBD1	CAWIRGRGQGGANVLTF	TGTGCCTGGATCCGGGGCAGGGGGCAGGGAGGGGCCAACGTCCTGACTTTC
-	TRBV28	TRBJ2-7	TRBD1	CASSSTGGNFYEQYF	TGTGCCAGCAGTTCAACAGGGGGCAATTTTTACGAGCAGTACTTC
-	TRBV18	TRBJ2-3	-	CASSLTAGTTDTQYF	TGTGCCAGCTCACTGACGGCGGGGACCACAGATACGCAGTATTTT
-	TRBV5-5	TRBJ2-3	-	CASSFSAGQHTDTQYF	TGTGCCAGCAGCTTTTCGGCAGGGCAACACACAGATACGCAGTATTTT
few	TRBV7-9	TRBJ2-1	-	CASSRQLGAGRTPYNEQFF	TGTGCCAGCAGCCGACAACTCGGTGCCGGGCGGACTCCATACAATGAGCAGTTCTTC
-	TRBV30	TRBJ1-6	-	CAWSVDRFYSPLHF	TGTGCCTGGAGTGTAGATAGATTTTATTCACCCCTCCACTTT
-	TRBV24-1	TRBJ2-3	-	CATSDFSGRQYF	TGTGCCACCAGTGATTTCTCAGGAAGGCAGTATTTT